This TCR beta chain was sequenced in a study of cytomegalovirus exposure and HLA in healthy donors. CDR3 size: 13 residues. Trimming cost V 3 bases and J 7 bases; bases outside gene matches: 1. Looked up from germline, CDR1 is SGHAT and CDR2 is FQNNGV. With regard to this clone: The antigen remains undetermined.

Study results and limitations: Reports credit the classifier with highly specific, highly sensitive diagnosis of cytomegalovirus status. It was taken for granted in presence/absence analyses that sequencing depth across donors was roughly uniform.

The primer mix had 60 Vbeta and 13 Jbeta primers. The repertoire was sequenced with immunoSEQ multiplex PCR; TCRdb's copy has only in-frame clones and lacks some. Among over 130,000 clones listed, approximately 70% were seen once. What was sequenced was PBMCs. The source is a woman aged 60-70 years in good health and CMV-seronegative. V is TRBV11-2 and J is TRBJ2-1, with 9 bases that match TRBD1. The CDR3 DNA follows: TGTGCCAGCAGCTTGGACAGGGGAAATGAGCAGTTCTTC. This codes for CASSLDRGNEQFF.